The 23 T cell receptor beta chains reported below all come from one sample, sequenced in a study of beta chain features in type 1 diabetes. General study findings and limits: Within each of all four CD4+ subsets, Type 1 diabetes patients had TCRB CDR3s that were moderately but significantly shorter.

Isolated RNA was reverse transcribed in full, so expressed TCRB transcripts were sequenced. Clones were sequenced by immunoSEQ multiplex PCR, and TCRdb holds only the in-frame ones, with some missing. Of about 160,000 clones listed, approximately 8% are singletons. These TCRs are of unknown antigen specificity. Input material: central memory CD4+ T cells from blood. The receptors were gathered from a woman in her forties with type 1 diabetes.

This chain joins TRBV7-2 and TRBJ1-1; maybe TRBD1 (6 bases). The ends were cut back, 5 bases at V and 8 bases at J, with 12 bases in the middle. The CDR3 extends over 12 amino acids. Germline V gene sequence: CDR1 SGHTA, CDR2 FQGNSA. The CDR3 region has the DNA TGTGCCAGCAGCGCTTCAAGGGGGGAAGCTTTCTTT. Translated, it gives CASSASRGEAFF.

J is TRBJ1-5 and V is TRBV19; D gene ambiguous. CDR3 size: 13 residues. V was cut by 5 bases and J by 5 bases, with 10 bases left in between. Germline V CDR1 and CDR2: LNHDA, SQIVND (reference sequence). The CDR3 region has the DNA TGTGCCAGTAGTTTAGGTCGAGATCAGCCCCAGCATTTT. It encodes CASSLGRDQPQHF.

The chain carries TRBV7-2 and TRBJ2-5, with TRBD2 matching over 15 bases. The germline CDR1 and CDR2 sequences are SGHTA and FQGNSA. The CDR3 is made up of 18 amino acids. J was trimmed by 1 base and V by 4 bases; bases with no gene match: 7. Written as DNA, the CDR3 is TGTGCCAGCAGCTGGGGGACTAGCGGGGGGCCCTCCCAAGAGACCCAGTACTTC. Translated, it gives CASSWGTSGGPSQETQYF.

This clone has just a few counts. This chain links TRBV6-5 with TRBJ2-7; D possibly corresponds to TRBD1 (6 bases). Germline assignment: CDR1 MNHEY and CDR2 SVGAGI. The CDR3 loop spans 14 amino acids. Trimming removed 10 bases at V and 3 bases at J, with 19 bases between. Here the CDR3 reads CATVQGLGNYEQYF. The CDR3 nucleotides are TGTGCCACCGTACAGGGCCTGGGGAACTACGAGCAGTACTTC.

The table lists this clone with a few counts. The rearrangement joins TRBV7-9 to TRBJ2-1; D is uncertain. The V gene's germline CDR1 is SEHNR and CDR2 FQNEAQ (reference sequence). The CDR3 runs to 12 residues. V was cut by 5 bases and J by 10 bases, with 12 bases left in between. As DNA, the CDR3 is TGTGCCAGCAGCCGAGACGCGGCCGAGCAGTTCTTC. Its protein is CASSRDAAEQFF.

This clone occurred a few times. This sequence joins TRBV28 and TRBJ1-5; 7 bases match TRBD1. CDR1 and CDR2 from the germline V gene are MDHEN and SYDVKM. This CDR3 region has 15 residues. With 7 bases clipped from V and 3 bases from J, the junction kept 9 bases outside the gene matches. The CDR3 DNA reads TGTGCCAGCAAGACGACAGGGAGAAACAATCAGCCCCAGCATTTT. Amino acids: CASKTTGRNNQPQHF.

V usage is TRBV5-1 and J usage is TRBJ1-2, with a weak D call TRBD1 (6 bases). Per the germline V gene, CDR1 is SGHRS and CDR2 is YFSETQ. Between the trimmed V and J ends, which lost 2 bases and 8 bases, there was a span of 16 bases. CDR3 length: 14 amino acids. The CDR3 loop reads CASSFSQGEGGYTF. The CDR3 bases are TGCGCCAGCAGCTTCTCACAGGGCGAAGGCGGCTACACCTTC.

This clone was seen repeatedly, ten times or more. This chain uses TRBV2 with TRBJ2-1; 8 bases are a match to TRBD2. Germline V gene data show CDR1 as SNHLY and CDR2 as FYNNEI. J was trimmed by 5 bases and V by 6 bases; bases with no gene match: 6. CDR3 length: 14 amino acids. The CDR3, as DNA: TGTGCCAGCAGGGAGCGGGAGTTCGACAATGAGCAGTTCTTC. This sequence encodes CASREREFDNEQFF.

In this sample, this clone turned up a few times. The chain recombines TRBV27 with TRBJ1-1; a possible D gene is TRBD1 (6 bases). The CDR3 extends over 14 amino acids. V lost 10 bases, J lost 5 bases, and 20 bases lay in between. CDR1 MNHEY and CDR2 SMNVEV come from the germline V gene (reference sequence). The CDR3 DNA sequence: TGTGCCACCACGAAGGGGGGGGTGGGGACTGAAGCTTTCTTT. Translated, it gives CATTKGGVGTEAFF.

At least ten counts were recorded for this clone. The chain recombines TRBV9 with TRBJ2-3; no clear D. V was cut by 3 bases and J by 0 bases, with 11 bases left in between. CDR1 is SGDLS and CDR2 is YYNGEE in the germline V gene. The CDR3 runs 15 residues. CDR3 protein: CASSDLTASTDTQYF. The CDR3 DNA reads TGTGCCAGCAGCGACCTCACAGCTAGCACAGATACGCAGTATTTT. The entire variable domain, with the rest obtained from reference TRBV9 and TRBJ2-3, is as follows: DSGVTQTPKHLITATGQRVTLRCSPRSGDLSVYWYQQSLDQGLQFLIQYYNGEERAKGNILERFSAQQFPDLHSELNLSSLELGDSALYFCASSDLTASTDTQYFGPGTRLTVL.

V gene TRBV7-2 combines with J gene TRBJ2-7; 9 bases match TRBD2. V shed 1 base and J 6 bases; nucleotides not matched to a gene: 7. Germline V lookup: CDR1 SGHTA, CDR2 FQGNSA. The CDR3 covers 15 residues. CDR3 DNA: TGTGCCAGCAGCTTAGTCGGGTTAGCGGGAGTCGAGCAGTACTTC. Protein: CASSLVGLAGVEQYF. Drawing the rest from reference TRBV7-2 and TRBJ2-7, the complete variable domain is GAGVSQSPSNKVTEKGKDVELRCDPISGHTALYWYRQSLGQGLEFLIYFQGNSAPDKSGLPSDRFSAERTGGSVSTLTIQRTQQEDSAVYLCASSLVGLAGVEQYFGPGTRLTVT.

V usage is TRBV6-6 and J usage is TRBJ2-7; maybe TRBD1 (6 bases). Deletions cut 6 bases from V and 1 base from J, with 13 bases between. This CDR3 comprises 14 residues. CDR1 and CDR2 from the germline V gene are MNHNY and SVGAGI (reference sequence). In nucleotides, the CDR3 is TGTGCCAGCAGCTCCAGGGACAATTCCTACGAGCAGTACTTC. Amino acids: CASSSRDNSYEQYF.

This clone turned up a few times. J is TRBJ1-2 and V is TRBV18; D is undetermined. The CDR3 runs 14 residues. Trimming took 4 bases from V and 7 from J, leaving 16 bases between them. CDR1 and CDR2 from the germline V gene are KGHSH and LQKENI. CDR3 bases: TGTGCCAGCTCACGGGGTCTTGGGGAGAGTGGCTACACCTTC. It encodes CASSRGLGESGYTF.

The sample holds many counts of this clone. J is TRBJ1-5 and V is TRBV7-9; tentative D call: TRBD1 (6 bases). CDR1 is SEHNR, CDR2 FQNEAQ, per germline (reference sequence). The V end lost 5 bases, the J end lost 6 bases, and 17 bases lay between the germline ends. This CDR3 is 15 amino acids long. This chain's CDR3 is CASSATGGSAQPQHF. CDR3 sequence (DNA): TGTGCCAGCAGCGCGACAGGAGGATCGGCTCAGCCCCAGCATTTT.

Here the CDR3 DNA reads TGTGCCTGGACCTCCAACGCGGCCTACGAGCAGTACTTC. It specifies CAWTSNAAYEQYF. The V call is TRBV30, the J call TRBJ2-7; unclear D gene. Trimming took 4 bases from V and 2 from J, leaving 12 bases between them. The CDR3 is 13 residues long. Germline V gene lookup returns CDR1 GTSNPN and CDR2 SVGIG (reference sequence).

This clone has just one count. The CDR3 sequence: CATSKQGADEQYF. CDR3 in DNA: TGTGCCACCAGCAAGCAGGGGGCGGACGAGCAGTACTTC. J is TRBJ2-7 and V is TRBV15, with 8 nucleotides matching TRBD1. The germline gives CDR1 LNHNV, CDR2 YYDKDF (reference sequence). With 4 bases clipped from V and 5 bases from J, the junction kept 4 bases outside the gene matches. This CDR3 region has 13 residues.

This clone appeared a few times. The chain couples TRBV10-3 to TRBJ1-1; TRBD1 agrees at 9 bases. Trimming removed 3 bases from V and 2 bases from J; junction bases left unmatched: 4. The CDR3 sequence is 15 residues long. Germline CDR1 is ENHRY and CDR2 is SYGVKD. The CDR3 spells CAISEGDRVNTEAFF. The DNA of the CDR3 is TGTGCCATCAGTGAAGGGGACAGGGTAAACACTGAAGCTTTCTTT.

This clone was observed a few times. The chain joins TRBV18 to TRBJ2-1, with 7 bases matching TRBD2. V lost 4 bases, J lost 4 bases, and 7 bases stayed unmatched. The CDR3 totals 15 residues. CDR1 and CDR2 (germline): KGHSH, LQKENI. As DNA, the CDR3 is TGTGCCAGCTCACGCGGCAGCGGGGAATACAATGAGCAGTTCTTC. This sequence encodes CASSRGSGEYNEQFF.

V usage is TRBV30 and J usage is TRBJ1-2; TRBD1 is a possible D gene (6 bases). Trimming took off 0 bases at V and 2 bases at J, with 13 bases between the two ends. The germline V gene encodes CDR1 GTSNPN and CDR2 SVGIG (reference sequence). This CDR3 has 15 residues. CDR3 nucleotides: TGTGCCTGGAGTGTAGGGGGTGAGAACAACTATGGCTACACCTTC. It encodes CAWSVGGENNYGYTF. The variable domain in full, completed from reference TRBV30 and TRBJ1-2, reads SQTIHQWPATLVQPVGSPLSLECTVEGTSNPNLYWYRQAAGRGLQLLFYSVGIGQISSEVPQNLSASRPQDRQFILSSKKLLLSDSGFYLCAWSVGGENNYGYTFGSGTRLTVV.

This clone occurred a few times. J is TRBJ2-5 and V is TRBV5-5, with D tentatively TRBD2 (7 bases). The V end was cut by 0 bases, the J end by 7 bases, with 13 bases between. The CDR3 extends over 14 amino acids. Germline V gene data show CDR1 as SGHKS and CDR2 as YYEKEE (reference sequence). This CDR3 is CASSLGWEGVTQYF. The CDR3 DNA follows: TGTGCCAGCAGCTTGGGGTGGGAGGGGGTGACCCAGTACTTC.

The rearrangement links TRBV9 to TRBJ1-4; 7 bases fit TRBD1. Germline V gene lookup returns CDR1 SGDLS and CDR2 YYNGEE. V shed 4 bases and J 5 bases; nucleotides not matched to a gene: 11. CDR3 length: 16 residues. CDR3 DNA: TGTGCCAGCAGCATGTACACCGGGACAGCGAATGAAAAACTGTTTTTT. Amino acids: CASSMYTGTANEKLFF. The complete variable domain, with remaining parts taken from reference TRBV9 and TRBJ1-4, reads DSGVTQTPKHLITATGQRVTLRCSPRSGDLSVYWYQQSLDQGLQFLIQYYNGEERAKGNILERFSAQQFPDLHSELNLSSLELGDSALYFCASSMYTGTANEKLFFGSGTQLSVL.

This clone has just a few counts. V usage is TRBV5-4 and J usage is TRBJ1-1; 8 bases fit TRBD1. V lost 1 base to trimming and J lost 7 bases; unmatched junction nucleotides: 3. The CDR3 has 13 residues. Germline loops: CDR1 SGHNT, CDR2 YYREEE (reference sequence). Here the CDR3 reads CASSLHDRGEAFF. The CDR3 nucleotides are TGTGCCAGCAGCTTGCACGACAGGGGTGAAGCTTTCTTT. The full variable domain, in which reference TRBV5-4 and TRBJ1-1 provide the parts outside the CDR3, is ETGVTQSPTHLIKTRGQQVTLRCSSQSGHNTVSWYQQALGQGPQFIFQYYREEENGRGNFPPRFSGLQFPNYSSELNVNALELDDSALYLCASSLHDRGEAFFGQGTRLTVV.

This clone was observed a few times. The chain carries TRBV11-2 and TRBJ2-1, with 9 positions matching TRBD2. Per germline, CDR1 SGHAT and CDR2 FQNNGV. The J segment lost 8 bases and the V segment lost 4 bases, leaving 15 bases of the junction unmatched. The length of the CDR3 is 17 residues. The CDR3 DNA sequence: TGTGCCAGCAGCTCCAGAGCCGAACCGGGACTAGCCTATGAGCAGTTCTTC. Residues: CASSSRAEPGLAYEQFF.